This T cell receptor (beta chain) stems from a study of T cell responses to AZD1222 COVID-19 vaccine (dated by TCRdb to 2020 to 2022). Study-wide context: A total of 233 trial participants underwent TCR sequencing, of whom about 210 received two doses of AZD1222 and some 26 received two doses of the MenACWY control vaccine. Trial participants were enrolled by age into subgroups of 18-55, 56-69 and 70-plus years, and around 150, 29 and 61 TCR-sequenced participants, respectively, were included in these subgroups.

A note on this clone: The target of this receptor is not known. Base-call qualities are not available, and no considerably larger clone is one nucleotide away.

Sample time point, as interpreted from the label and publication: about 28 days (+/-7) after the second vaccine dose. Because spike-specific TCR depth and breadth did not differ between the two schedules, AZD1222 recipients who got a second dose at roughly 4 weeks were pooled with those who got a second dose at roughly 12 weeks. Samples from vaccinated people were obtained from the UK trials COV001 and COV002, which included a single-blind randomized controlled phase 2/3 trial of AZD1222 (ChAdOx1 nCoV-19) in healthy adults. Trial participant PBMC samples were collected at day 0 and day 28 after the second dose for TCRbeta chain sequencing. The CDR3 contains 14 residues, cysteine and phenylalanine counted. Only the CDR3 portion is preserved as DNA: 42 bases, with reading frame beginning at the first base. The V end loses 7 bases and the J end loses 4 bases, and a stretch of 18 bases separates them. Per the germline V gene, SQVTM is the CDR1 and ANQGSEA is the CDR2.

The CDR3 regions of human TCRbeta chains were analyzed by immunosequencing. Concerning the study's data processing: TCRs in the repertoires were matched against a reference library of SARS-CoV-2-specific TCRs that had been generated with the MIRA antigen-specificity platform. Breadth meant the fraction of unique TCRs that were SARS-CoV-2-associated, whereas depth meant the fraction of total T cells that were SARS-CoV-2-associated. Using the MIRA data, every spike-specific TCR was mapped to the spike region that the TCR reacted to and assigned to either a CD4 or a CD8 class. Log10-transformed breadth and depth values were compared by one-way ANOVA with Sidak's multiple comparisons tests. TCRdb took this table from immuneACCESS and kept in-frame rearrangements with V and J called. Such tables lack part of the clones; where checked against another copy, unresolved V genes explain under half of the gap, and the rest is unexplained. The V and J calls and clone size come from that table; D and trimming were worked out from the DNA. The sample table shows 110,000 to 150,000 clones, and 88% are seen once. The top ten constitute 3% to 3.5% of the sample.

Results and caveats for the whole study, not just this receptor: Epitopes outside the regions mutated in the B.1.351 and B.1.1.7 variants were reportedly recognized by nearly half of the unique spike-specific TCRs. Spike-specific TCR breadth and depth rose significantly after two AZD1222 doses compared with day 0 and with MenACWY recipients. Only five to seven AZD1222 recipients were SARS-CoV-2 seropositive at baseline, limiting conclusions about previously exposed vaccinees. Participants were mostly white British and included more females than males, and it was suggested by the authors that clonal diversity may have been underestimated. Vaccine-associated CD4 TCRs spanned the whole spike protein, with dominant responses in regions 160-218 and 743-854. The 56-69-year group was small, and its depth increase did not reach significance, likely because of low power. Because no samples from the day 14 peak response were available, repertoires could be characterized only after the peak T cell response.

This sample comprised peripheral blood, obtained 28 days after the second AZD1222 dose. The rearranged segments are TRBV29-1 and TRBJ2-3; a weak D assignment points to TRBD2 (5 bases agree). The TCR sequence derives from an adult who received the AZD1222 COVID-19 vaccine. The CDR3 is CSAPNLRGSDTQYF. The bases read TGCAGCGCCCCTAACCTCCGGGGATCAGATACGCAGTATTTT.